This passage covers 24 T cell receptor beta chains from one sample sequenced in a study of blood T cells in healthy people across ages. Primed by a sample-barcoded 5' primer and a J-beta primer mix, a second PCR proceeded for about 6 to 12 cycles. MiXCR, applied by TCRdb to the 5' RACE reads, yields one record per CDR3 protein. The repertoire holds about 1.1 million distinct CDR3 sequences, roughly two fifths seen once, with about an eighth in the top ten. Source material: blood. The receptor source for this set is a man aged 18 to 29 in good health.

This clonotype was seen more than once but under ten times. The chain links TRBV29-1 to TRBJ1-4; a weak D match, TRBD1 (5 bases). Germline V gene sequence: CDR1 SQVTM, CDR2 ANQGSEA. The CDR3 totals 15 residues. Trimming stripped 5 bases from V and 0 bases from J, with 13 bases between. CDR3 DNA sequence: TGCAGCGTTCGACAGCCTGATGCAACTAATGAAAAACTGTTTTTT. Its translation is CSVRQPDATNEKLFF.

The chain has TRBV5-1 and TRBJ1-1; a weak D match, TRBD1 (5 bases). CDR3 length equals 16 residues. V was trimmed by 4 bases and J by 0 bases, leaving 16 bases between them. Germline V gives CDR1 SGHRS, CDR2 YFSETQ. CDR3 protein: CASSRGQSMVNTEAFF. The CDR3 DNA reads TGCGCCAGCAGCCGTGGACAATCCATGGTGAACACTGAAGCTTTCTTT. The whole variable domain, remainder taken from reference TRBV5-1 and TRBJ1-1, is KAGVTQTPRYLIKTRGQQVTLSCSPISGHRSVSWYQQTPGQGLQFLFEYFSETQRNKGNFPGRFSGRQFSNSRSEMNVSTLELGDSALYLCASSRGQSMVNTEAFFGQGTRLTVV.

This sequence joins TRBV7-2 and TRBJ1-2; D unresolved. The CDR3 contains 13 residues. Germline CDR1 is SGHTA and CDR2 is FQGNSA. The V end was cut by 0 bases, the J end by 7 bases, with 9 bases between. The CDR3 loop is CASSLAGISGYTF. The CDR3, as DNA: TGTGCCAGCAGCTTAGCAGGGATCAGTGGCTACACCTTC.

There are a few counts of this clonotype. V is TRBV4-3 and J is TRBJ2-3; TRBD2 might be the D (6 bases). V lost 0 bases and J lost 2, with 12 bases in between. This CDR3 is 16 amino acids long. CDR1 is LGHNA and CDR2 is YSLEER in the germline V gene. CDR3 amino acids: CASSQDPGVVTDTQYF. In DNA form, the CDR3 reads TGCGCCAGCAGCCAAGATCCGGGGGTGGTCACAGATACGCAGTATTTT.

This clonotype was counted between two and nine times. The chain links TRBV2 to TRBJ2-2, with TRBD2 matching over 7 bases. The junction had 6 bases not matched to a gene; V was cut back by 8 bases and J by 6 bases. Germline V gene data show CDR1 as SNHLY and CDR2 as FYNNEI. The CDR3 is 13 amino acids. CDR3 nucleotides: TGTGCCAGCCTGACTAGCTACTCCGGGGAGCTGTTTTTT. This gives the protein CASLTSYSGELFF.

V and J are TRBV6-5 and TRBJ1-6; D is possibly TRBD1 (5 bases). Per the germline V gene, CDR1 is MNHEY and CDR2 is SVGAGI. V was cut by 6 bases and J by 6 bases, with 15 bases left in between. This CDR3 region has 15 residues. As DNA, the CDR3 is TGTGCCAGCAGAAGGTCCGGGGGTACTAATTCACCCCTCCACTTT. Translating gives CASRRSGGTNSPLHF.

The chain recombines TRBV5-1 with TRBJ1-5; D not certain. V shed 0 bases and J shed 8 bases, with 9 bases lying between them. This CDR3 spans 13 amino acids. The germline V gene encodes CDR1 SGHRS and CDR2 YFSETQ. This CDR3 is CASSLAIGEPQHF. As DNA, the CDR3 is TGCGCCAGCAGCTTGGCCATCGGGGAGCCCCAGCATTTT.

This clonotype was seen just once. The rearrangement uses TRBV20-1 and TRBJ1-5, with TRBD1 matching over 9 bases. Germline CDR1 DFQATT, CDR2 SNEGSKA (reference sequence). V was clipped by 8 bases and J by 2 bases; unmatched bases: 7. The CDR3 extends over 14 amino acids. Written as DNA, the CDR3 is TGCAGTTTCGCGGGACAGGGAGGCAATCAGCCCCAGCATTTT. Its translation is CSFAGQGGNQPQHF.

The table lists this clonotype with a few counts. This chain links TRBV20-1 with TRBJ2-1; 12 nucleotides align to TRBD1. Trimming took 5 bases from V and 3 from J; bases not matched to a gene: 2. The germline gives CDR1 DFQATT, CDR2 SNEGSKA (reference sequence). The CDR3 is 14 amino acids. This chain's CDR3 is CSAGTGGGYNEQFF. Written as DNA, the CDR3 is TGCAGTGCTGGGACAGGGGGCGGCTACAATGAGCAGTTCTTC.

The V and J genes are TRBV20-1 and TRBJ1-1; 12 bases align to TRBD1. The CDR3 is 13 residues long. The germline V gene encodes CDR1 DFQATT and CDR2 SNEGSKA (reference sequence). CDR3 loop: CRRGTGGHTEAFF. The DNA for the CDR3 is TGCAGGAGAGGGACAGGGGGCCATACTGAAGCTTTCTTT.

V and J are TRBV12-3 or TRBV12-4 and TRBJ1-1; tentatively, D is TRBD1 (5 bases). The length of the CDR3 is 11 residues. Between the trimmed V and J ends, which lost 3 bases and 10 bases, there was a span of 9 bases. CDR3 sequence (DNA): TGTGCCAGCAGTTTTAGGGGAATAGCTTTCTTT. Amino acids: CASSFRGIAFF.

This clonotype occurred a few times. CDR3 in DNA: TGTGCCAGCAGCATCTCCCCAGGTTTCAATCAGCCCCAGCATTTT. Translated: CASSISPGFNQPQHF. V usage is TRBV7-2 and J usage is TRBJ1-5, with D unresolved. Per germline, CDR1 SGHTA and CDR2 FQGNSA. The CDR3 has 15 amino acids. With 5 bases removed from V and 3 bases from J, the gap between germline ends came to 14 bases.

This chain links TRBV20-1 with TRBJ2-5, with 7 bases that match TRBD1. Germline values: CDR1 DFQATT, CDR2 SNEGSKA (reference sequence). This CDR3 has 15 residues. J was trimmed by 2 bases and V by 3 bases; bases with no gene match: 9. CDR3 DNA sequence: TGCAGTGCTAGGAAGTCACAGGGGAAGCAAGAGACCCAGTACTTC. Amino acids: CSARKSQGKQETQYF.

The chain links TRBV13 to TRBJ1-1; D may be TRBD1 (5 bases). Germline V gives CDR1 PRHDT, CDR2 FYEKMQ (reference sequence). Trimming shortened V by 5 bases and J by 4 bases, and 14 bases separated the two germline ends. This CDR3 has 14 residues. CDR3 DNA sequence: TGTGCCAGCAGCACAACGCGGGACGGCACTGAAGCTTTCTTT. Translated: CASSTTRDGTEAFF.

The chain links TRBV7-3 to TRBJ2-3; 7 bases are shared with TRBD2. The CDR3 loop spans 15 amino acids. With 9 bases clipped from V and 0 bases from J, the junction kept 9 bases outside the gene matches. Germline V gives CDR1 SGHTA, CDR2 FQGTGA. CDR3 nucleotides: TGTGCCAGTTCCTGGGAGGGGAGGAGCACAGATACGCAGTATTTT. Its translation: CASSWEGRSTDTQYF.

The chain uses TRBV7-2 and TRBJ1-4; perhaps TRBD1 as D (6 bases). Germline CDR1 and CDR2: SGHTA and FQGNSA. The CDR3 spans 14 residues. V shed 2 bases and J shed 6 bases, with 10 bases lying between them. The chain's CDR3 is CASSLNREDEKLFF. The CDR3 nucleotides are TGTGCCAGCAGCTTAAACAGGGAGGATGAAAAACTGTTTTTT.

The V gene is TRBV12-3 or TRBV12-4, the J gene TRBJ1-1; D uncertain. Trimming removed 5 bases from V and 7 bases from J, with 14 bases in between. This CDR3 comprises 13 residues. CDR3 sequence: CASSPRRELEAFF. The CDR3 nucleotides are TGTGCCAGCAGTCCGCGACGGGAACTTGAAGCTTTCTTT.

This clonotype was observed a few times. CDR3 in DNA: TGTGCCAGCACCGGGACGGATACGCGAGAAGCTTTCTTT. This encodes CASTGTDTREAFF. This chain joins TRBV27 and TRBJ1-1, with TRBD1 as a possible D gene (5 bases). The CDR3 is made up of 13 amino acids. Germline-derived CDR1 and CDR2 are MNHEY and SMNVEV (reference sequence). V was clipped by 7 bases and J by 8 bases, with 17 bases between them.

Only a few counts were recorded for this clonotype. The V call is TRBV20-1, the J call TRBJ1-6; TRBD1 might be the D (6 bases). This CDR3 contains 12 residues. Germline-derived CDR1 and CDR2 are DFQATT and SNEGSKA (reference sequence). V dropped 6 bases and J dropped 7 bases, with 10 bases sitting between them. The CDR3 is CSAGTPNSPLHF. Here the CDR3 DNA reads TGCAGTGCCGGGACACCCAATTCACCCCTCCACTTT.

This chain uses TRBV18 with TRBJ1-2; 9 nucleotides line up with TRBD1. V lost 3 bases and J lost 7; bases outside the gene matches: 6. The CDR3 length is 14 residues. Germline V gives CDR1 KGHSH, CDR2 LQKENI. CDR3 coding DNA: TGTGCCAGCTCACCGTCCGGGACAGGGAGTGGCTACACCTTC. It is translated as CASSPSGTGSGYTF.

This clonotype was detected a few times. The J gene is TRBJ1-2, the V gene TRBV20-1, with D uncertain. With 0 bases removed from V and 1 base from J, the gap between germline ends came to 15 bases. This CDR3 comprises 16 residues. Per germline, CDR1 DFQATT and CDR2 SNEGSKA (reference sequence). The CDR3 DNA follows: TGCAGTGCTAGAGATCAAGGAAGAGCCTATAACTATGGCTACACCTTC. It specifies CSARDQGRAYNYGYTF.

This rearrangement joins TRBV5-1 to TRBJ2-1, with D perhaps matching TRBD2 (7 bases). V lost 0 bases and J lost 0, with 16 bases in between. Germline lookup yields CDR1 SGHRS and CDR2 YFSETQ. This CDR3 is built from 18 residues. CDR3 sequence: CASSLAGGGLSSYNEQFF. Written as DNA, the CDR3 is TGCGCCAGCAGCTTGGCCGGCGGGGGCCTTAGCTCCTACAATGAGCAGTTCTTC.

This clonotype has only a few counts. V is TRBV5-1 and J is TRBJ1-1; the match to TRBD1 covers 7 bases. V was clipped by 1 base and J by 8 bases; unmatched bases: 11. Germline lookup yields CDR1 SGHRS and CDR2 YFSETQ. There are 15 residues in the CDR3. The DNA for the CDR3 is TGCGCCAGCAGCTTGATCCCCACAGGGGTCTCGGAAGCTTTCTTT. It yields the protein CASSLIPTGVSEAFF.

This clonotype was observed a few times. The gene calls are TRBV7-2 and TRBJ2-1, with a tentative D call TRBD2 (5 bases). The V end was cut by 6 bases, the J end by 7 bases, with 16 bases between. There are 14 residues in the CDR3. The V gene's germline CDR1 is SGHTA and CDR2 FQGNSA. The CDR3 sequence: CASSSLIGKNEQFF. In DNA, the CDR3 is TGTGCCAGCAGTTCACTTATCGGGAAAAATGAGCAGTTCTTC.